This T cell receptor beta chain was captured by sequencing in a study of graft-versus-host responses after intestinal transplantation. Study details: Recipients across the board were started on anti-thymocyte globulin induction, then kept on tacrolimus and steroids for two to three years. General study points: Maximum circulating GvH clone levels tracked with early post-transplant HvG decreases. Some patients had graft-donor T cell macrochimerism, and their allografts showed high graft-versus-host to host-versus-graft clonal ratios. GvH clones were identified in recipient marrow, with some first appearing in ileum or blood.

Assay used: immunoSEQ multiplex PCR; TCRdb lists only in-frame clones, some missing. There are some 43,000 clones in the sample; about 95% occur only once, and 1.6% lies in the top ten. V was trimmed by 5 bases and J by 8 bases, leaving 26 bases between them. Per germline, CDR1 MGHRA and CDR2 YSYEKL. This CDR3 has 17 residues. In regard to this clone: The antigen is not known.

This chain connects TRBV4-1 to TRBJ2-3, with a tentative D call TRBD2 (5 bases). This TCR derives from a human patient who received an intestinal transplant, so some T cells may come from the graft donor. Specimen: PBMCs, collected about 350 days after intestinal transplant. The CDR3 nucleotides read TGCGCCAGCAGCTCCTCCGGCGGGTCTGCCGTTAGAGGTACGCAGTATTTT. As protein: CASSSSGGSAVRGTQYF.